This T cell receptor (beta chain) was sequenced during a study of T cell responses to AZD1222 COVID-19 vaccine. The study, taken as a whole, reports: When two AZD1222 doses had been given, Spike-specific TCR breadth and depth rose.

Germline CDR1 and CDR2: LGHDT and YNNKEL (reference sequence). With 1 base clipped from V and 10 bases from J, the junction kept 7 bases outside the gene matches. The CDR3 has 15 residues. For this clone: Its cognate antigen is unknown.

Clones were sequenced by immunoSEQ multiplex PCR, and TCRdb holds only the in-frame ones, with some missing. The sample has about 120,000 clones; more than 85% are singletons. Specimen: peripheral blood, collected 28 days after the second AZD1222 dose. The TCR comes from an adult who received the AZD1222 COVID-19 vaccine. This chain joins TRBV3-1 (or the pseudogene TRBV3-2) and TRBJ1-6; 7 bases match TRBD1. The CDR3 region has the DNA TGTGCCAGCAGCCAAGTCCCAGGGGGAGGATCACCCCTCCACTTT. It encodes CASSQVPGGGSPLHF.